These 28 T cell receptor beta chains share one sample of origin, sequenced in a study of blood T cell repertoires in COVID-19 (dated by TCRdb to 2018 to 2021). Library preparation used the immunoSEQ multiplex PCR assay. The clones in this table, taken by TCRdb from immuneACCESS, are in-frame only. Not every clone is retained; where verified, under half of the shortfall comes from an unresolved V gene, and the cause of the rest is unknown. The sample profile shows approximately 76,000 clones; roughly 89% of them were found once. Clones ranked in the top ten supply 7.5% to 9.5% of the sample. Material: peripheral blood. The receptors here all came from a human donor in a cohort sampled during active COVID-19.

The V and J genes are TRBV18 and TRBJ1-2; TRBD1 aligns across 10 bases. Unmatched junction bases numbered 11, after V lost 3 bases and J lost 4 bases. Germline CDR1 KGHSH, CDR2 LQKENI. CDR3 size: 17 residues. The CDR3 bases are TGTGCCAGCTCACCCTCGGCGGGACAGGGGAAAACCTATGGCTACACCTTC. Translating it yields CASSPSAGQGKTYGYTF. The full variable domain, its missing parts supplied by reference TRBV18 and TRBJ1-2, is NAGVMQNPRHLVRRRGQEARLRCSPMKGHSHVYWYRQLPEEGLKFMVYLQKENIIDESGMPKERFSAEFPKEGPSILRIQQVVRGDSAAYFCASSPSAGQGKTYGYTFGSGTRLTVV.

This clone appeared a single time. The CDR3 DNA follows: TGCGCCAGCGGCCGGGCTAGCGGGGGAACAAGCTCCTACAATGAGCAGTTCTTC. Its protein is CASGRASGGTSSYNEQFF. The V and J genes are TRBV10-2 and TRBJ2-1; 10 nucleotides line up with TRBD2. Germline CDR1 reads WSHSY; CDR2 reads SAAADI. The CDR3 has 18 residues. The J segment lost 0 bases and the V segment lost 8 bases, leaving 13 bases of the junction unmatched.

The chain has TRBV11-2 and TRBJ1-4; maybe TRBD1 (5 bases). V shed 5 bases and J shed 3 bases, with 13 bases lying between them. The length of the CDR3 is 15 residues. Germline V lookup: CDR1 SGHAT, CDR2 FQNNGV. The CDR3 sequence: CASSKRGSANEKLFF. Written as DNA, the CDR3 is TGTGCCAGCAGCAAAAGGGGATCAGCTAATGAAAAACTGTTTTTT. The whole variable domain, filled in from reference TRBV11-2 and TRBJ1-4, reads EAGVAQSPRYKIIEKRQSVAFWCNPISGHATLYWYQQILGQGPKLLIQFQNNGVVDDSQLPKDRFSAERLKGVDSTLKIQPAKLEDSAVYLCASSKRGSANEKLFFGSGTQLSVL.

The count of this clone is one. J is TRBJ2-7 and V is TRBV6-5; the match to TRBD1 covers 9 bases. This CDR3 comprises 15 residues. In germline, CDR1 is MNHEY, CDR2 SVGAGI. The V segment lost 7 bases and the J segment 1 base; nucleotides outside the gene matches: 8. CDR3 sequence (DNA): TGTGCCAGCATCCCCGGGACAGGGATGTCCTACGAGCAGTACTTC. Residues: CASIPGTGMSYEQYF.

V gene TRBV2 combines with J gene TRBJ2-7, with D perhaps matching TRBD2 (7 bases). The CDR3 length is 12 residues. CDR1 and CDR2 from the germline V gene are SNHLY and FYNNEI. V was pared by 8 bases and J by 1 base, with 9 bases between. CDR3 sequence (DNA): TGTGCCAGCGGGGGGGCTTCCTACGAGCAGTACTTC. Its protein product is CASGGASYEQYF.

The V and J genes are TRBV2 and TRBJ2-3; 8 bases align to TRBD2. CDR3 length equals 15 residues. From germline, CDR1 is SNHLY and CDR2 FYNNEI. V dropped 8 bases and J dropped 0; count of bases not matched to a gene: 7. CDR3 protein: CASASGTRSTDTQYF. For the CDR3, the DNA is TGTGCCAGCGCATCCGGGACTAGAAGCACAGATACGCAGTATTTT.

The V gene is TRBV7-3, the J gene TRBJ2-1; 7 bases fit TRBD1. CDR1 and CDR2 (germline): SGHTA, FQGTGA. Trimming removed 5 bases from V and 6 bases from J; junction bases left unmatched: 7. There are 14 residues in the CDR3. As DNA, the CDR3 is TGTGCCAGCAGCCTCGACAGGGTCCCCAATGAGCAGTTCTTC. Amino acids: CASSLDRVPNEQFF.

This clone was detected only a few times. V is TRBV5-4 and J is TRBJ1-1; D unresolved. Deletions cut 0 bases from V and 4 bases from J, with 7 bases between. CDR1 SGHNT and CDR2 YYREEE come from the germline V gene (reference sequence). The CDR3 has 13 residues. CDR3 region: CASSLDTGTEAFF. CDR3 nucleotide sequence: TGTGCCAGCAGCTTGGACACGGGCACTGAAGCTTTCTTT.

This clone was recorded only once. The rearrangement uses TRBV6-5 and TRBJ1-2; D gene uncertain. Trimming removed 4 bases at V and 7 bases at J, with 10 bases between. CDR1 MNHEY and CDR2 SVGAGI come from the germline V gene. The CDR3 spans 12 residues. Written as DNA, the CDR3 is TGTGCCAGCAGTTCAAATGAGGCTGGCTACACCTTC. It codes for CASSSNEAGYTF.

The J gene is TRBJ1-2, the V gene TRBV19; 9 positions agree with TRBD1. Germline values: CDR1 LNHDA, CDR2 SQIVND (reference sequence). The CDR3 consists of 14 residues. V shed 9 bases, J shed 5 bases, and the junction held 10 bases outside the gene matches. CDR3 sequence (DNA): TGTGCCAGGTCACCCTCACAGGGGGCGTATGGCTACACCTTC. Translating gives CARSPSQGAYGYTF.

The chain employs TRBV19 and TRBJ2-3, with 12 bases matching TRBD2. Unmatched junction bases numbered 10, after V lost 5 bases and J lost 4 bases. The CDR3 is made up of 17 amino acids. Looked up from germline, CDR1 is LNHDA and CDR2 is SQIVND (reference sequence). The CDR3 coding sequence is TGTGCCAGTAGTTACGTTATGGCTAGCGGGGGGGCAGATACGCAGTATTTT. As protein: CASSYVMASGGADTQYF.

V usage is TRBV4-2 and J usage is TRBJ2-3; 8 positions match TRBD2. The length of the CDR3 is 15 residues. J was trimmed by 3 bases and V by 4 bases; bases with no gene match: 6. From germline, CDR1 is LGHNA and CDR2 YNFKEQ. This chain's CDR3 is CASSPERGRTDTQYF. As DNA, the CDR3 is TGTGCCAGCAGCCCTGAGCGGGGGAGGACAGATACGCAGTATTTT.

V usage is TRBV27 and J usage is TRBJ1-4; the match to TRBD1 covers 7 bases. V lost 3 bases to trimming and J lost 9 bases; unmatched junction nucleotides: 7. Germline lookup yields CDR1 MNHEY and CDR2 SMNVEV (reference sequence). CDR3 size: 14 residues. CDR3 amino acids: CASSLDRRNKKLFF. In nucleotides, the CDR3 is TGTGCCAGCAGTTTGGACAGGCGGAATAAAAAACTGTTTTTT.

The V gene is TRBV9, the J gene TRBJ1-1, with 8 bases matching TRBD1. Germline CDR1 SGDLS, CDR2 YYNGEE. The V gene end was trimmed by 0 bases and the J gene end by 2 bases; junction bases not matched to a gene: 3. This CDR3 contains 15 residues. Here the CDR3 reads CASSVGTGQNTEAFF. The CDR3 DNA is TGTGCCAGCAGCGTAGGGACAGGGCAAAACACTGAAGCTTTCTTT.

The CDR3 spells CASSLAGGTDTQYF. The CDR3 coding sequence is TGTGCCAGCAGCTTAGCCGGGGGCACAGATACGCAGTATTTT. The chain carries TRBV7-3 and TRBJ2-3, with a possible D match to TRBD2 (5 bases). The CDR3 loop spans 14 amino acids. V was clipped by 2 bases and J by 1 base, with 7 bases between them. The V gene's germline CDR1 is SGHTA and CDR2 FQGTGA.

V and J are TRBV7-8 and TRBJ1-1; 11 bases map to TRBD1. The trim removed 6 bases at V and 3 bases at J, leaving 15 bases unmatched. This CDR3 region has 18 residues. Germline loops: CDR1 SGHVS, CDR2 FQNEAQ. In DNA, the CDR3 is TGTGCCAGCAGACCTGATAGAGGACAGGGGGCTGGGGACACTGAAGCTTTCTTT. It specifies CASRPDRGQGAGDTEAFF.

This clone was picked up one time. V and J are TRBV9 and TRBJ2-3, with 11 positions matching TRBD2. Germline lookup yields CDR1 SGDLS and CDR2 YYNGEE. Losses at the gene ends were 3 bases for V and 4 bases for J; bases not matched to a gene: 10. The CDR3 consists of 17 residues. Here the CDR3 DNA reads TGTGCCAGCAGCGAGCCCCCTAGCGGGGGGCCCCCAGATACGCAGTATTTT. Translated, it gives CASSEPPSGGPPDTQYF.

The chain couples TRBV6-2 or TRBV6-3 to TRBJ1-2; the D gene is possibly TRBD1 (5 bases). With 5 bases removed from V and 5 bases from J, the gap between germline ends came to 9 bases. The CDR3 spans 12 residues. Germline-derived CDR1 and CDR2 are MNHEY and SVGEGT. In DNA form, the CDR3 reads TGTGCCAGCAGTGCAGGGTTATATGGCTACACCTTC. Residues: CASSAGLYGYTF.

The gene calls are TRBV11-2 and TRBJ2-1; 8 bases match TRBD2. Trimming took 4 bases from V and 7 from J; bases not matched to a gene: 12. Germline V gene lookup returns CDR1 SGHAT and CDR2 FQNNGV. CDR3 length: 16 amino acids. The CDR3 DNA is TGTGCCAGCAGCTCCCCGCGGGGGGCCCCTGGGAATGAGCAGTTCTTC. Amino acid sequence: CASSSPRGAPGNEQFF.

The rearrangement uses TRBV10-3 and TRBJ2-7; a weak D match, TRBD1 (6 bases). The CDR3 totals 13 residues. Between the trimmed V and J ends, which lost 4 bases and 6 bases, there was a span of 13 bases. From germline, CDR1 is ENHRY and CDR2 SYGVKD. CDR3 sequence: CAISGTGSGEQYF. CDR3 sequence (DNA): TGTGCCATCAGTGGAACAGGGTCGGGCGAGCAGTACTTC.

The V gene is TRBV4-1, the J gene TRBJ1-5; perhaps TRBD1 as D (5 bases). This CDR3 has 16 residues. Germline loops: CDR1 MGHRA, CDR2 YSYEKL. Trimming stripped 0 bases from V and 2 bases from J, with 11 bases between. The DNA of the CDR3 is TGCGCCAGCAGCCAAGACCAGGGTCACGGCAATCAGCCCCAGCATTTT. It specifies CASSQDQGHGNQPQHF.

CDR3: CASSLDLSTEAFF. The CDR3 nucleotides read TGTGCCAGCAGCTTAGACCTGAGCACTGAAGCTTTCTTT. J is TRBJ1-1 and V is TRBV7-8; D ambiguous. CDR1 SGHVS and CDR2 FQNEAQ come from the germline V gene. CDR3 size: 13 residues. V shed 1 base and J shed 4 bases, with 7 bases lying between them.

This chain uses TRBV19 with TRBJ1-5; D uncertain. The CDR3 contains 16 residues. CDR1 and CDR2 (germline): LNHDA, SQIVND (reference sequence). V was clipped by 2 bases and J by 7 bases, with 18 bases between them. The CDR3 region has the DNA TGTGCCAGTAGTATAAACTCCGGGCGGGGAATCCAGCCCCAGCATTTT. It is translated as CASSINSGRGIQPQHF. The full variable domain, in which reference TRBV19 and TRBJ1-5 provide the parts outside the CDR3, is DGGITQSPKYLFRKEGQNVTLSCEQNLNHDAMYWYRQDPGQGLRLIYYSQIVNDFQKGDIAEGYSVSREKKESFPLTVTSAQKNPTAFYLCASSINSGRGIQPQHFGDGTRLSIL.

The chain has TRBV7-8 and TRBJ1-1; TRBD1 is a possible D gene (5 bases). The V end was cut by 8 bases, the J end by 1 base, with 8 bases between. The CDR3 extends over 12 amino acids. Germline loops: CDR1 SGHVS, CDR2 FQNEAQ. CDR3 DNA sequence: TGTGCCAGCGGGCAGGGGAACACTGAAGCTTTCTTT. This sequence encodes CASGQGNTEAFF.

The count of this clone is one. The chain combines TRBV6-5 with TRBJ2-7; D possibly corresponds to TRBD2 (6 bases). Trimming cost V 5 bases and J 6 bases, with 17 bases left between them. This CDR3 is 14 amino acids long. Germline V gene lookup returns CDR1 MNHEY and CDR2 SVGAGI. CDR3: CASSIRDSLGEQYF. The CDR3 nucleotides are TGTGCCAGCAGTATCCGGGACTCCCTCGGCGAGCAGTACTTC.

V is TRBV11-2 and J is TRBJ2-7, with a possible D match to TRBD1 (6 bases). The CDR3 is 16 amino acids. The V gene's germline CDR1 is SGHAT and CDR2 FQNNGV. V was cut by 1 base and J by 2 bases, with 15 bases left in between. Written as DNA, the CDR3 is TGTGCCAGCAGCTTAGCCCAGGGGAGCCTTCCCTACGAGCAGTACTTC. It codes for CASSLAQGSLPYEQYF.

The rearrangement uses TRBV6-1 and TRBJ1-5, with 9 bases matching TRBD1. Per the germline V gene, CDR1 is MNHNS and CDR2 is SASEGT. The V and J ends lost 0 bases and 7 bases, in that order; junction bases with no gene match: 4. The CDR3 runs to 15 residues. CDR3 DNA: TGTGCCAGCAGTGAAGCAGTACAGGGGGCACAGCCCCAGCATTTT. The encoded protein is CASSEAVQGAQPQHF.

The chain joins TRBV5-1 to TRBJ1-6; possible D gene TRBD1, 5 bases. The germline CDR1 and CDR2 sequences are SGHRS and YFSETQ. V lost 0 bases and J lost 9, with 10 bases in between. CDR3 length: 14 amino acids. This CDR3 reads CASSLGQGPSPLHF. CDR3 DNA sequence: TGCGCCAGCAGCTTGGGGCAGGGCCCTTCACCCCTCCACTTT.